The 28 T cell receptor beta chains reported below all come from one sample, sequenced in a study of cytomegalovirus exposure and HLA in healthy donors. 13 Jbeta primers and 60 Vbeta primers were used for the PCR. Method: immunoSEQ multiplex PCR; TCRdb's copy keeps in-frame clones and lacks some. The profile shows fewer than 110,000 clones, under 85% of them singletons. Sequenced material: PBMCs. Receptor source: a woman in her 40s in good health and CMV-seronegative.

The rearrangement joins TRBV6-5 to TRBJ1-1; maybe TRBD1 (6 bases). CDR3 length equals 13 residues. Germline lookup yields CDR1 MNHEY and CDR2 SVGAGI. Trimming stripped 5 bases from V and 4 bases from J, with 11 bases between. CDR3 residues: CASSVQGRTEAFF. The CDR3 DNA follows: TGTGCCAGCAGTGTACAGGGCCGCACTGAAGCTTTCTTT.

This clone was recorded only once. V gene TRBV7-9 combines with J gene TRBJ2-1; 12 bases align to TRBD2. Germline values: CDR1 SEHNR, CDR2 FQNEAQ (reference sequence). Trimming cost V 7 bases and J 9 bases; bases outside gene matches: 4. The CDR3 runs to 13 residues. The CDR3 loop is CASILAGGFEQFF. The CDR3 DNA follows: TGTGCCAGCATACTAGCGGGAGGATTTGAGCAGTTCTTC.

The rearrangement uses TRBV13 and TRBJ2-1; a weak D match, TRBD1 (7 bases). CDR3 length: 14 residues. V was pared by 2 bases and J by 3 bases, with 8 bases between. CDR1 PRHDT and CDR2 FYEKMQ come from the germline V gene (reference sequence). CDR3 sequence (DNA): TGTGCCAGCAGCTTACAGGGGGGCTACAATGAGCAGTTCTTC. The encoded protein is CASSLQGGYNEQFF.

This clone has just one count. DNA for the CDR3: TGTGCCATCAAGGACAGCCCTCAGACTGAAGCTTTCTTT. Amino acid sequence: CAIKDSPQTEAFF. V gene TRBV10-3 combines with J gene TRBJ1-1; a weak D match, TRBD1 (6 bases). The germline V gene has CDR1 ENHRY and CDR2 SYGVKD. This CDR3 spans 13 amino acids. V was shortened by 7 bases and J by 5 bases, with 14 bases between the two germline ends.

V usage is TRBV10-3 and J usage is TRBJ1-3; 8 nucleotides match TRBD1. This CDR3 has 16 amino acids. The V and J ends lost 6 bases and 0 bases, in that order; junction bases with no gene match: 7. CDR1 ENHRY and CDR2 SYGVKD come from the germline V gene. Here the CDR3 DNA reads TGTGCCATCAGCGGGGACAGGTCGAGCTCTGGAAACACCATATATTTT. Translating it yields CAISGDRSSSGNTIYF.

V is TRBV29-1 and J is TRBJ1-3; D unclear. Trimming left V 3 bases short and J 0 bases short, with 9 bases between. CDR3 length: 14 amino acids. The V gene's germline CDR1 is SQVTM and CDR2 ANQGSEA. The chain's CDR3 is CSVDDGSSGNTIYF. In DNA, the CDR3 is TGCAGCGTTGACGACGGGAGCTCTGGAAACACCATATATTTT.

The chain employs TRBV9 and TRBJ2-6; D gene ambiguous. V was clipped by 0 bases and J by 0 bases, with 4 bases between them. The germline gives CDR1 SGDLS, CDR2 YYNGEE. This CDR3 is 15 amino acids long. CDR3 DNA sequence: TGTGCCAGCAGCGTAGGAGCCTCTGGGGCCAACGTCCTGACTTTC. The encoded protein is CASSVGASGANVLTF. Based on the CDR3 plus reference TRBV9 and TRBJ2-6, the full variable domain is DSGVTQTPKHLITATGQRVTLRCSPRSGDLSVYWYQQSLDQGLQFLIQYYNGEERAKGNILERFSAQQFPDLHSELNLSSLELGDSALYFCASSVGASGANVLTFGAGSRLTVL.

The chain links TRBV6-1 to TRBJ2-7, with D possibly TRBD1 on 5 matching bases. CDR1 is MNHNS, CDR2 SASEGT, per germline. This CDR3 is built from 13 residues. The ends were cut back, 1 base at V and 6 bases at J, with 10 bases in the middle. The CDR3 here is CASSEGGPREQYF. The CDR3 DNA is TGTGCCAGCAGTGAAGGGGGCCCGCGCGAGCAGTACTTC.

The J gene is TRBJ1-1, the V gene TRBV10-1; 10 positions agree with TRBD1. The trim removed 9 bases at V and 5 bases at J, leaving 6 bases unmatched. In germline, CDR1 is WNHNN, CDR2 SYGVQD (reference sequence). This CDR3 has 13 amino acids. CDR3 nucleotide sequence: TGCGCCAGTTCGGACAGGGGGAGTACTGAAGCTTTCTTT. It yields the protein CASSDRGSTEAFF.

The CDR3 spells CASSETKEIYGYTF. The CDR3 bases are TGTGCCAGCAGTGAAACTAAGGAAATCTATGGCTACACCTTC. V usage is TRBV6-1 and J usage is TRBJ1-2; D remains unclear. This CDR3 is built from 14 residues. The V gene's germline CDR1 is MNHNS and CDR2 SASEGT. V lost 2 bases to trimming and J lost 4 bases, with 11 bases between them.

The V and J genes are TRBV6-5 and TRBJ2-2; possibly TRBD1 for D (6 bases). The length of the CDR3 is 14 residues. Per germline, CDR1 MNHEY and CDR2 SVGAGI. Trimming pared 6 bases from V and 2 bases from J, leaving 10 bases between. DNA for the CDR3: TGTGCCAGCAGAAGGGACACTAACACCGGGGAGCTGTTTTTT. This encodes CASRRDTNTGELFF.

The chain couples TRBV7-3 to TRBJ2-1; 10 bases fit TRBD2. Germline assignment: CDR1 SGHTA and CDR2 FQGTGA. V lost 5 bases, J lost 3 bases, and 4 bases stayed unmatched. The CDR3 is 15 residues long. The CDR3, as DNA: TGTGCCAGCAGCGCCCTAGCGGGAGTCTACAATGAGCAGTTCTTC. Translated, it gives CASSALAGVYNEQFF.

There are a few counts of this clone. This chain connects TRBV5-1 to TRBJ2-1; D not resolved. Germline-derived CDR1 and CDR2 are SGHRS and YFSETQ. This CDR3 has 14 amino acids. The V and J ends lost 0 bases and 5 bases respectively, with 9 bases between them. Here the CDR3 reads CASSLADSDNEQFF. The CDR3 DNA follows: TGCGCCAGCAGCTTGGCCGACTCGGACAATGAGCAGTTCTTC.

The chain joins TRBV6-1 to TRBJ1-4; 8 nucleotides align to TRBD1. CDR3 length equals 14 residues. Trimming removed 6 bases from V and 5 bases from J; junction bases left unmatched: 5. Germline V lookup: CDR1 MNHNS, CDR2 SASEGT. This chain's CDR3 is CASRGTGGNEKLFF. The CDR3, as DNA: TGTGCCAGCAGGGGGACAGGAGGCAATGAAAAACTGTTTTTT.

The V gene is TRBV6-1, the J gene TRBJ2-5, with D uncertain. The CDR3 extends over 13 amino acids. Deletions cut 4 bases from V and 1 base from J, with 7 bases between. Per the germline V gene, CDR1 is MNHNS and CDR2 is SASEGT. The CDR3 nucleotides read TGTGCCAGCAGTGTTGGCTCCCAAGAGACCCAGTACTTC. Its translation is CASSVGSQETQYF.

The CDR3 reads CASSFVTVLEAFF. CDR3 nucleotides: TGTGCCAGCAGCTTTGTGACAGTACTTGAAGCTTTCTTT. The chain has TRBV7-9 and TRBJ1-1; the D gene is possibly TRBD1 (5 bases). Germline V CDR1 and CDR2: SEHNR, FQNEAQ (reference sequence). CDR3 length: 13 amino acids. V lost 3 bases and J lost 7, with 12 bases in between.

The CDR3 bases are TGTGCCAGCAGCTCACCAGGGGGCGTGAACACCGGGGAGCTGTTTTTT. Translation gives CASSSPGGVNTGELFF. The V gene is TRBV7-2, the J gene TRBJ2-2; 8 bases are shared with TRBD1. V lost 4 bases and J lost 1; bases outside the gene matches: 5. Per germline, CDR1 SGHTA and CDR2 FQGNSA. The CDR3 totals 16 residues. The full variable domain, with the rest looked up from reference TRBV7-2 and TRBJ2-2, is GAGVSQSPSNKVTEKGKDVELRCDPISGHTALYWYRQSLGQGLEFLIYFQGNSAPDKSGLPSDRFSAERTGGSVSTLTIQRTQQEDSAVYLCASSSPGGVNTGELFFGEGSRLTVL.

This clone has more than one count but fewer than ten. This chain connects TRBV7-6 to TRBJ1-2, with TRBD1 identical over 9 bases. Germline CDR1 and CDR2: SGHVS and FNYEAQ. The CDR3 has 16 amino acids. After removal of 5 bases from V and 8 bases from J, the junction contained 15 bases not matched to a gene. As DNA, the CDR3 is TGTGCCAGCAGCCAGGCGTACAGGGGGCGCGTCGGCGGCTACACCTTC. Protein sequence: CASSQAYRGRVGGYTF.

The rearrangement links TRBV30 to TRBJ1-1, with D uncertain. CDR3 length: 13 residues. V was trimmed by 5 bases and J by 1 base, leaving 11 bases between them. Per germline, CDR1 GTSNPN and CDR2 SVGIG (reference sequence). The CDR3 coding sequence is TGTGCCTGGGAACGCACAACGAACACTGAAGCTTTCTTT. It yields the protein CAWERTTNTEAFF.

The chain combines TRBV14 with TRBJ1-2, with a tentative D call TRBD1 (5 bases). The CDR3 has 15 residues. V lost 8 bases, J lost 4 bases, and 20 bases lay in between. Germline V gives CDR1 SGHDN, CDR2 FVKESK. The CDR3 loop reads CASPSRLQGLYGYTF. The CDR3 DNA reads TGTGCCAGCCCAAGCAGACTCCAGGGCCTCTATGGCTACACCTTC.

V gene TRBV19 combines with J gene TRBJ1-1; D gene ambiguous. The ends were cut back, 3 bases at V and 0 bases at J, with 11 bases in the middle. Germline V gene lookup returns CDR1 LNHDA and CDR2 SQIVND (reference sequence). This CDR3 comprises 15 residues. The CDR3 loop is CASSMGRKMNTEAFF. As DNA, the CDR3 is TGTGCCAGTAGTATGGGGAGGAAAATGAACACTGAAGCTTTCTTT. Supplemented by reference TRBV19 and TRBJ1-1, the full variable domain reads DGGITQSPKYLFRKEGQNVTLSCEQNLNHDAMYWYRQDPGQGLRLIYYSQIVNDFQKGDIAEGYSVSREKKESFPLTVTSAQKNPTAFYLCASSMGRKMNTEAFFGQGTRLTVV.

The CDR3 reads CASSSKLSVASSYNEQFF. CDR3 sequence (DNA): TGTGCCAGCAGCTCCAAACTAAGTGTAGCGAGCTCCTACAATGAGCAGTTCTTC. The V call is TRBV5-4, the J call TRBJ2-1, with a tentative D call TRBD2 (5 bases). Germline CDR1 is SGHNT and CDR2 is YYREEE (reference sequence). CDR3 length: 18 amino acids. The V end lost 3 bases, the J end lost 0 bases, and 19 bases lay between the germline ends.

This clone occurred a few times. This chain links TRBV27 with TRBJ2-1; 7 bases are a match to TRBD2. V lost 3 bases, J lost 5 bases, and 4 bases stayed unmatched. From germline, CDR1 is MNHEY and CDR2 SMNVEV (reference sequence). The CDR3 has 14 residues. The DNA for the CDR3 is TGTGCCAGCAGTTTGCTGCTAGCGGACAATGAGCAGTTCTTC. Its translation is CASSLLLADNEQFF.

The chain joins TRBV5-4 to TRBJ2-7, with D possibly TRBD2 on 6 matching bases. V was trimmed by 0 bases and J by 7 bases, leaving 17 bases between them. Germline V gives CDR1 SGHNT, CDR2 YYREEE (reference sequence). The CDR3 is made up of 15 amino acids. Here the CDR3 DNA reads TGTGCCAGCAGCTTGGGTCCGCTAGCGTCGGAAGAGCAGTACTTC. Translating gives CASSLGPLASEEQYF. The whole variable domain, remainder taken from reference TRBV5-4 and TRBJ2-7, is ETGVTQSPTHLIKTRGQQVTLRCSSQSGHNTVSWYQQALGQGPQFIFQYYREEENGRGNFPPRFSGLQFPNYSSELNVNALELDDSALYLCASSLGPLASEEQYFGPGTRLTVT.

The V and J genes are TRBV11-2 and TRBJ2-2, with 13 bases matching TRBD2. Losses at the gene ends were 0 bases for V and 7 bases for J; bases not matched to a gene: 2. The CDR3 runs 16 residues. CDR1 and CDR2 from the germline V gene are SGHAT and FQNNGV. Here the CDR3 DNA reads TGTGCCAGCAGCTTAGACAGGACTAGCGGGGGCGGGGAGCTGTTTTTT. Protein: CASSLDRTSGGGELFF.

The chain employs TRBV6-5 and TRBJ2-2; D ambiguous. V was shortened by 4 bases and J by 0 bases, with 6 bases between the two germline ends. The V gene's germline CDR1 is MNHEY and CDR2 SVGAGI. The CDR3 covers 14 residues. CDR3 sequence reads: CASSSGPNTGELFF. Written as DNA, the CDR3 is TGTGCCAGCAGTTCTGGGCCGAACACCGGGGAGCTGTTTTTT.

The chain has TRBV19 and TRBJ2-5, with no clear D. The germline V gene has CDR1 LNHDA and CDR2 SQIVND (reference sequence). Trimming left V 10 bases short and J 4 bases short, with 16 bases between. This CDR3 has 13 residues. CDR3 DNA sequence: TGTGCCACCCAATCCCGCAGAGGAGAGACCCAGTACTTC. Its protein is CATQSRRGETQYF.

The V call is TRBV4-2, the J call TRBJ2-7; D may be TRBD1 (5 bases). Germline CDR1 is LGHNA and CDR2 is YNFKEQ. The CDR3 spans 16 residues. V lost 0 bases and J 0 bases, leaving 12 bases between the germline ends. CDR3 in amino acids: CASSQDLSGASYEQYF. The CDR3 nucleotides read TGTGCCAGCAGCCAAGATTTGAGTGGGGCCTCCTACGAGCAGTACTTC.